This T cell receptor beta chain was captured by sequencing in a study of blood T cells in healthy people across ages. On the study more broadly: Roughly one uniquely barcoded beta molecule per two T cells was captured.

Trimming shortened V by 4 bases and J by 5 bases, and 9 bases separated the two germline ends. The length of the CDR3 is 13 residues. Germline loops: CDR1 MGHDK, CDR2 SYGVNS. Alongside a J-beta primer mix, a sample-barcoded 5' primer served in a second PCR lasting about 6 to 12 cycles. Each TCR beta cDNA got a 12-nucleotide random molecular identifier. Each CDR3 protein is one row after TCRdb ran MiXCR on the 5' RACE reads. The sample lists about 1.8 million distinct CDR3 sequences, around 48% occurring once. Study-wide results and caveats: The recorded TCR beta diversity per million T cells decreased in a roughly linear manner with age.

Every sample gave at least 5 micrograms of total RNA when it was extracted. As for this clonotype: No antigen is known for it.

The sequence was obtained from a woman aged 40 to 49 in good health. V usage is TRBV25-1 and J usage is TRBJ2-1; D not certain. Sequenced: blood. The CDR3 DNA follows: TGTGCCAGCAGTGGCACCGAAGACAATGAGCAGTTCTTC. This translates into CASSGTEDNEQFF. Drawing the rest from reference TRBV25-1 and TRBJ2-1, the complete variable domain is EADIYQTPRYLVIGTGKKITLECSQTMGHDKMYWYQQDPGMELHLIHYSYGVNSTEKGDLSSESTVSRIRTEHFPLTLESARPSHTSQYLCASSGTEDNEQFFGPGTRLTVL.